This T cell receptor (beta chain) derives from a study of OX40 agonist ivuxolimab in advanced cancers. The CDR3 runs 13 residues. V gave up 5 bases and J gave up 8 bases, with 15 bases separating them. Germline V gives CDR1 SGHTA, CDR2 FQGNSA. Details on this clone: The antigen is not known.

Sequencing used immunoSEQ multiplex PCR; TCRdb keeps in-frame clones, though not all of them. The sample includes roughly 90,000 clones, around 90% of them seen just once. Whole-study findings and limits: At doses 0.1 to 3.0 mg/kg, CD4+ and CD8+ clones expanded.

This TCR derives from an adult with an advanced solid tumor such as melanoma, head and neck, liver or kidney cancer. This chain links TRBV7-2 with TRBJ1-2, with D possibly being TRBD1 (6 bases). The source material was CD4+ or CD8+ T cells sorted from blood, sampled in a trial of the OX40 agonist ivuxolimab. The CDR3 region is CASSPGGAWGYTF. In DNA, the CDR3 is TGTGCCAGCAGCCCGGGGGGGGCATGGGGCTACACCTTC.